This T cell receptor (beta chain) appears in the sequencing data of a study of blood T cell repertoires in COVID-19. The data were produced by immunoSEQ multiplex PCR, yet TCRdb's version contains in-frame clones alone and is incomplete. The sample has roughly 360,000 clones; around nine tenths are singletons. This CDR3 has 17 residues. From germline, CDR1 is SNHLY and CDR2 FYNNEI. Trimming shortened V by 1 base and J by 0 bases, and 14 bases separated the two germline ends. The clonotype originates from a woman aged 25 to 39 with acute COVID-19. This chain connects TRBV2 to TRBJ2-3; D not resolved. Material: PBMCs or T cells enriched from blood (not recorded which). The CDR3 sequence is CASSEGGVAFSTDTQYF. CDR3 DNA sequence: TGTGCCAGCAGTGAAGGCGGAGTAGCTTTTAGCACAGATACGCAGTATTTT.